The clone carrying this TCR beta chain has at least ten counts. What it recognizes is unknown. Assay: immunoSEQ multiplex PCR; the TCRdb copy retains only in-frame clones and omits some. The sample gives some 92,000 clones, 77% of which show up once; 20% to 25% is in the top ten. These data come from a study of cytotoxic CD8 clonotypes in ibrutinib-treated CLL. In the study overall: Responses: around 24 partial, 2 complete; after median roughly 68 months, around 15 stayed remitted, around 12 progressed. An average of around 260,000 productive templates and approximately 91,000 productive rearrangements was obtained per sample.

Study results and limitations: At the start, clonality exceeded age-matched healthy donors and followed circulating CD8+ T-cell counts. Collection times varied between progressing and sustained-remission patients.

The clonotype comes from a human donor with chronic lymphocytic leukemia. The source material was PBMCs, sampled after 24 months of ibrutinib treatment.

The CDR3 nucleotides read TGTGCCAGCAGTAACGACAGGGGTCAGCCCCAGCATTTT. The encoded protein is CASSNDRGQPQHF. This sequence joins TRBV27 and TRBJ1-5, with 8 bases lining up with TRBD1. This CDR3 has 13 amino acids. CDR1 and CDR2 from the germline V gene are MNHEY and SMNVEV (reference sequence). The trim removed 5 bases at V and 6 bases at J, leaving 3 bases unmatched.